What follows are 22 T cell receptor beta chains derived from one specimen sequenced in a study of shared clonotypes between healthy human individuals. The method was immunoSEQ multiplex PCR; TCRdb's version includes in-frame clones alone and lacks a portion of them. The sample holds some 2.4 million clones, more than 85% seen once. The sequencing input was naive CD4+ T cells from PBMCs. Noted subset: CD45RA+ positively selected. The origin of the receptors is a man aged 18 to 30 in good health. Some clones in this sample may be carry-over from other donors' samples.

The CDR3, as DNA: TGTGCCAGCAGCTCTAGCGGGAGGAACTACAATGAGCAGTTCTTC. Translating it yields CASSSSGRNYNEQFF. The chain joins TRBV5-4 to TRBJ2-1, with 11 bases identical to TRBD2. There are 15 residues in the CDR3. Per germline, CDR1 SGHNT and CDR2 YYREEE (reference sequence). The J segment lost 3 bases and the V segment lost 3 bases, leaving 2 bases of the junction unmatched.

Here the CDR3 reads CASSYSSGTEQYF. The CDR3 coding sequence is TGTGCCAGCAGTTACTCCTCCGGGACCGAGCAGTACTTC. The V call is TRBV6-5, the J call TRBJ2-7, with D possibly called TRBD1 or TRBD2 (5 bases each). Deletions cut 0 bases from V and 6 bases from J, with 9 bases between. The CDR3 has 13 residues. Germline lookup yields CDR1 MNHEY and CDR2 SVGAGI.

The rearrangement uses TRBV6-6 and TRBJ2-7; D might be TRBD1 (6 bases). The CDR3 covers 12 residues. V was clipped by 6 bases and J by 5 bases, with 11 bases between them. CDR1 and CDR2 (germline): MNHNY, SVGAGI (reference sequence). The chain's CDR3 is CASRQGGHEQYF. The CDR3 nucleotides read TGTGCCAGCAGACAGGGTGGTCACGAGCAGTACTTC.

The chain couples TRBV29-1 to TRBJ2-1, with TRBD1 as a possible D gene (6 bases). Germline-derived CDR1 and CDR2 are SQVTM and ANQGSEA. The CDR3 totals 13 residues. Trimming cost V 5 bases and J 8 bases, with 16 bases left between them. CDR3 in amino acids: CSVSGTYSDEQFF. CDR3 DNA sequence: TGCAGCGTTTCCGGGACATACAGCGATGAGCAGTTCTTC.

This chain uses TRBV5-1 with TRBJ1-1, with TRBD1 matching 7 bases. CDR3 length: 13 residues. The ends lost 6 bases at V and 0 bases at J; junction bases unmatched: 2. Germline V CDR1 and CDR2: SGHRS, YFSETQ. In nucleotides, the CDR3 is TGCGCCAGCACCGACAGGGTGAACACTGAAGCTTTCTTT. Protein sequence: CASTDRVNTEAFF.

The rearrangement joins TRBV6-5 to TRBJ1-1; maybe TRBD1 (5 bases). This CDR3 contains 14 residues. Deletions cut 2 bases from V and 1 base from J, with 8 bases between. Germline CDR1 and CDR2: MNHEY and SVGAGI. The CDR3, as DNA: TGTGCCAGCAGTTACCCGGGACCGAACACTGAAGCTTTCTTT. The encoded protein is CASSYPGPNTEAFF.

A note on this clone: At the DNA level, this CDR3 is encoded by other sequences in the same sample as well. The J gene is TRBJ2-7, the V gene TRBV5-1, with a tentative D call TRBD1 (6 bases). This CDR3 has 15 residues. V was pared by 0 bases and J by 2 bases, with 12 bases between. CDR1 SGHRS and CDR2 YFSETQ come from the germline V gene. In DNA, the CDR3 is TGCGCCAGCAGCTTGGCCCCAGGGGCCCCCTACGAGCAGTACTTC. It yields the protein CASSLAPGAPYEQYF.

The chain is built from TRBV30 and TRBJ2-2, with 7 bases aligning to TRBD1. CDR3 length equals 16 residues. Germline V gene data show CDR1 as GTSNPN and CDR2 as SVGIG (reference sequence). J gave up 7 bases and V 2 bases, and 13 bases lay outside the gene matches. The chain's CDR3 is CAWSPPDRSYFGELFF. The DNA for the CDR3 is TGTGCCTGGAGTCCCCCGGACAGGAGTTACTTCGGGGAGCTGTTTTTT.

The J gene is TRBJ2-5, the V gene TRBV19; D gene ambiguous. Trimming took off 3 bases at V and 0 bases at J, with 8 bases between the two ends. The CDR3 is made up of 14 amino acids. Germline CDR1 reads LNHDA; CDR2 reads SQIVND (reference sequence). As DNA, the CDR3 is TGTGCCAGTAGTATCGGGTGGAACCAAGAGACCCAGTACTTC. Translated, it gives CASSIGWNQETQYF.

This clone was seen only a few times. The chain couples TRBV12-2 to TRBJ1-4; TRBD1, the table's D call, was not compared with the DNA. TRBV12-2 is assigned pseudogene status. The CDR3 sequence is 13 residues long. CDR3 nucleotides: TGTGCAAGTCGCTTAGAATCTGACAGCCTGTCCCATTTT. Its translation: CASRLESDSLSHF.

There are a few counts of this clone. The CDR3 DNA reads as TGTGCCAGCAGTGTTGGACTGTACTATGGCTACACCTTC. Protein sequence: CASSVGLYYGYTF. The chain joins TRBV25-1 to TRBJ1-2; D not resolved. Per the germline V gene, CDR1 is MGHDK and CDR2 is SYGVNS. This CDR3 is 13 amino acids long. The V end lost 4 bases, the J end lost 3 bases, and 9 bases lay between the germline ends.

The rearrangement uses TRBV28 and TRBJ2-1; maybe TRBD2 (5 bases). With 4 bases removed from V and 0 bases from J, the gap between germline ends came to 16 bases. Germline values: CDR1 MDHEN, CDR2 SYDVKM. The CDR3 covers 17 residues. The CDR3 loop reads CASSSAGGGYSYNEQFF. In DNA, the CDR3 is TGTGCCAGCAGTTCGGCGGGCGGTGGTTACTCCTACAATGAGCAGTTCTTC.

The chain is built from TRBV5-6 and TRBJ2-5, with D unclear. V shed 0 bases and J shed 2 bases, with 8 bases lying between them. The germline CDR1 and CDR2 sequences are SGHDT and YYEEEE. This CDR3 has 14 residues. The CDR3: CASSLEVGQETQYF. In DNA, the CDR3 is TGTGCCAGCAGCTTGGAAGTGGGTCAAGAGACCCAGTACTTC.

The rearrangement joins TRBV28 to TRBJ2-1; 11 bases agree with TRBD2. With 1 base clipped from V and 10 bases from J, the junction kept 9 bases outside the gene matches. Germline V gene sequence: CDR1 MDHEN, CDR2 SYDVKM. The CDR3 contains 16 residues. The CDR3 coding sequence is TGTGCCAGCAGTTTATCAGGGCTAGCGGGAGGAGGGGAGCAGTTCTTC. This encodes CASSLSGLAGGGEQFF.

This sequence joins TRBV18 and TRBJ1-3; weak D call: TRBD1 (6 bases). The germline V gene encodes CDR1 KGHSH and CDR2 LQKENI. The CDR3 sequence is 15 residues long. V was trimmed by 0 bases and J by 10 bases, leaving 16 bases between them. For the CDR3, the DNA is TGTGCCAGCTCACCACCGGAAGCAGGGGAGCTAACCATATATTTT. The encoded protein is CASSPPEAGELTIYF.

The chain has TRBV7-3 and TRBJ2-7; D gene ambiguous. From germline, CDR1 is SGHTA and CDR2 FQGTGA. The CDR3 extends over 15 amino acids. V was shortened by 1 base and J by 2 bases, with 12 bases between the two germline ends. DNA of the CDR3: TGTGCCAGCAGCTTAAGTGTCAGTCCACCCTACGAGCAGTACTTC. Its protein product is CASSLSVSPPYEQYF.

The table lists this clone with a count of one. This chain joins TRBV7-2 and TRBJ2-1, with 10 bases that match TRBD2. The CDR3 runs 14 residues. Germline V gene data show CDR1 as SGHTA and CDR2 as FQGNSA. The V and J ends lost 3 bases and 7 bases, in that order; junction bases with no gene match: 3. Here the CDR3 DNA reads TGTGCCAGCAGCTTTCTAGCGGGAGTAAATGAGCAGTTCTTC. It translates to CASSFLAGVNEQFF.

This clone appeared once. The chain recombines TRBV28 with TRBJ2-7, with 8 bases matching TRBD1. This CDR3 is 14 amino acids long. Germline lookup yields CDR1 MDHEN and CDR2 SYDVKM. V dropped 7 bases and J dropped 6; count of bases not matched to a gene: 11. The CDR3 is CASTGGRGLSEQYF. The CDR3 nucleotides read TGTGCCAGCACGGGTGGCAGGGGGCTGTCCGAGCAGTACTTC.

This clone came up a few times. This chain joins TRBV5-5 and TRBJ1-5; perhaps TRBD1 as D (6 bases). The CDR3 runs 14 residues. Trimming took 2 bases from V and 3 from J, leaving 9 bases between them. In germline, CDR1 is SGHKS, CDR2 YYEKEE (reference sequence). The CDR3 region is CASSFTGNNQPQHF. In DNA, the CDR3 is TGTGCCAGCAGCTTCACAGGGAACAATCAGCCCCAGCATTTT.

The chain carries TRBV23-1 and TRBJ2-7; D is perhaps TRBD1 (6 bases). TRBV23-1 is sorted into the ORF group, with uncertain function. V lost 10 bases and J 4 bases, leaving 14 bases between the germline ends. CDR3 length: 12 amino acids. CDR3 nucleotide sequence: TGCGCCATTCAGGCAGGGGCATACGAGCAGTACTTC. Translated, it gives CAIQAGAYEQYF.

The chain carries TRBV19 and TRBJ1-2, with 10 bases matching TRBD1. V shed 6 bases, J shed 2 bases, and the junction held 3 bases outside the gene matches. This CDR3 region has 14 residues. Germline V gene sequence: CDR1 LNHDA, CDR2 SQIVND (reference sequence). This chain's CDR3 is CASREGQGNYGYTF. CDR3 DNA sequence: TGTGCCAGTAGAGAGGGACAGGGGAACTATGGCTACACCTTC.

V gene TRBV7-3 combines with J gene TRBJ1-1, with 11 bases that match TRBD1. The CDR3 has 17 amino acids. Germline CDR1 is SGHTA and CDR2 is FQGTGA. V was pared by 0 bases and J by 4 bases, with 7 bases of the junction left unmatched. In DNA form, the CDR3 reads TGTGCCAGCAGCTTAACGGGACAGGGGGAAAAGGGCACTGAAGCTTTCTTT. Protein product: CASSLTGQGEKGTEAFF.